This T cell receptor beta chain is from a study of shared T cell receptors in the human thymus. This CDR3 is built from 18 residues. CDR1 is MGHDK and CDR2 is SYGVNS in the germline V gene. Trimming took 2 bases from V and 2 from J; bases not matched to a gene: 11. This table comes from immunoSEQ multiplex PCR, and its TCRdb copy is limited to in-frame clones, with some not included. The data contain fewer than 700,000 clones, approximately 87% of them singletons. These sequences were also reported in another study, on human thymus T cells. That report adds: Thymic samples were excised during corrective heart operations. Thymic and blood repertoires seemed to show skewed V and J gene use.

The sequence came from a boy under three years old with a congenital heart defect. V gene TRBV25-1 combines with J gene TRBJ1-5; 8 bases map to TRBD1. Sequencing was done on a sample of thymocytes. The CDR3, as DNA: TGTGCCAGCAGTGAAGGGGGCAGGGGGCGCGAGGGCAATCAGCCCCAGCATTTT. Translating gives CASSEGGRGREGNQPQHF.